This record looks at one T cell receptor beta chain sequence and its context. Its antigen is still unknown. The sample originates from a study of CD8+ T cells in alopecia areata. General observations from the study: Researchers reported that TCR sharing among patients proved less clear than in mice, possibly HLA-linked.

Germline loops: CDR1 MNHEY, CDR2 SMNVEV (reference sequence). The CDR3 covers 12 residues. Trimming took 5 bases from V and 2 from J, leaving 7 bases between them. As part of sample collection, lesional scalp punch biopsies and peripheral blood were taken from alopecia areata patients. In each case, RNA was isolated and then reverse transcribed into cDNA as the sequencing template. TCRdb's copy holds only in-frame clones and misses some; the assay was immunoSEQ multiplex PCR. The sample has 50,000 to 70,000 clones, about 40% seen once. The clonotype was recovered from a human donor with alopecia areata. The chain employs TRBV27 and TRBJ2-7; D call uncertain. The sample taken for sequencing was NKG2D-low CD8+ T cells sorted from blood. CDR3 coding DNA: TGTGCCAGCAGTCAAGGGACCTACGAGCAGTACTTC. Its translation is CASSQGTYEQYF.